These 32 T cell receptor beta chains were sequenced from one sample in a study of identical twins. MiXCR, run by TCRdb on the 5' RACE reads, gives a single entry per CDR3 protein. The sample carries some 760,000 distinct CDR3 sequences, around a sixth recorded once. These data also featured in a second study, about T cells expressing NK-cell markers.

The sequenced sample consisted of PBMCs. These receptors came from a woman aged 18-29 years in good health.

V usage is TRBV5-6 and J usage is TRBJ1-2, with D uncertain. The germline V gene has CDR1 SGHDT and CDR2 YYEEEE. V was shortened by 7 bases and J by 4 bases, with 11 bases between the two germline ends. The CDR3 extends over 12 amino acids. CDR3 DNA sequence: TGTGCCAGCTCGGGCAGCCTCTATGGCTACACCTTC. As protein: CASSGSLYGYTF. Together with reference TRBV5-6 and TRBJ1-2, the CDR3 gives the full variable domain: DAGVTQSPTHLIKTRGQQVTLRCSPKSGHDTVSWYQQALGQGPQFIFQYYEEEERQRGNFPDRFSGHQFPNYSSELNVNALLLGDSALYLCASSGSLYGYTFGSGTRLTVV.

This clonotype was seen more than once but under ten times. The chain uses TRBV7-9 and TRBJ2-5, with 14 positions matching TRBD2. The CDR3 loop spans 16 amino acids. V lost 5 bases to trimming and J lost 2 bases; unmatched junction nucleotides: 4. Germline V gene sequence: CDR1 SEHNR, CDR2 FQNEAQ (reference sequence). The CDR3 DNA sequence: TGTGCCAGCAGCCTGAGGACTAGCGGGGGGCAAGAGACCCAGTACTTC. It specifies CASSLRTSGGQETQYF.

The CDR3 region has the DNA TGTGCCAGCAGTCTCTATATCGGGGAGCTGTTTTTT. Protein sequence: CASSLYIGELFF. The rearrangement uses TRBV12-3 or TRBV12-4 and TRBJ2-2; the D is unclear. The CDR3 runs to 12 residues. The V end was cut by 5 bases, the J end by 7 bases, with 8 bases between.

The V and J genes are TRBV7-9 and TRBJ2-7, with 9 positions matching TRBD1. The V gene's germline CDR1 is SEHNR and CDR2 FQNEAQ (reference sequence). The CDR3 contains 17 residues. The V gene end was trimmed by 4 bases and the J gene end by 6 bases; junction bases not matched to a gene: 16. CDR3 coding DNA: TGTGCCAGCAGCTCAGAGAAGACCGGGACAGGGCGCCGCGAGCAGTACTTC. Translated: CASSSEKTGTGRREQYF.

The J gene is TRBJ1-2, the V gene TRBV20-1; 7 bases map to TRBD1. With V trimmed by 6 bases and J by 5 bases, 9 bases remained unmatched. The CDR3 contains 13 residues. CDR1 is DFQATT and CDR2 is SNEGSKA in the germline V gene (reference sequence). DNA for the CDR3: TGCAGTGCCTCCGGGGGGACAGAATATGGCTACACCTTC. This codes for CSASGGTEYGYTF.

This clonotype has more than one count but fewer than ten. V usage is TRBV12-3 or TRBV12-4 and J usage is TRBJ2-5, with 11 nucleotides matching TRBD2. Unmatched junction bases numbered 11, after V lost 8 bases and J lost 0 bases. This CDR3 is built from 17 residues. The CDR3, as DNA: TGTGCCAGCGGCATACCGGGACTAGCGGCCCACCAAGAGACCCAGTACTTC. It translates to CASGIPGLAAHQETQYF.

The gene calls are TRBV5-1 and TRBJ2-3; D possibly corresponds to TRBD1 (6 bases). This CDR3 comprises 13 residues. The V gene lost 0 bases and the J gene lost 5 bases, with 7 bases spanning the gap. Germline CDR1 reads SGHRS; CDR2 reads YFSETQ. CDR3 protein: CASSLEQGDTQYF. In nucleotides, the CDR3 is TGCGCCAGCAGCTTGGAACAGGGAGATACGCAGTATTTT.

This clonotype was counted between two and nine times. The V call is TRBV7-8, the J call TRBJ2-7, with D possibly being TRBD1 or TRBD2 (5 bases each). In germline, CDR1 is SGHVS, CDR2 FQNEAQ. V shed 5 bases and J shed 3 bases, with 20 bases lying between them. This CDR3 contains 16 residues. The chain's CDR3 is CASSRPGRWLFYEQYF. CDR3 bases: TGTGCCAGCAGCCGCCCGGGGCGGTGGTTATTCTACGAGCAGTACTTC.

The CDR3 region is CSASDYRDGHTEAFF. CDR3 nucleotides: TGCAGTGCTAGCGATTACCGGGACGGGCACACTGAAGCTTTCTTT. The gene calls are TRBV20-1 and TRBJ1-1; a weak D match, TRBD1 (5 bases). Germline lookup yields CDR1 DFQATT and CDR2 SNEGSKA (reference sequence). Trimming left V 3 bases short and J 3 bases short, with 17 bases between. The CDR3 runs 15 residues.

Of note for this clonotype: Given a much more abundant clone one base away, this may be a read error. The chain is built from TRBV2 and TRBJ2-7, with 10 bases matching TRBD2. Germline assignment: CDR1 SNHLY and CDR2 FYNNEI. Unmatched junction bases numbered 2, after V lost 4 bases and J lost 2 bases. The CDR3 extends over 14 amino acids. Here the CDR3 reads CASSVSGRTYEQYF. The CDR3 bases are TGTGCCAGCAGTGTTAGCGGGAGGACCTACGAGCAGTACTTC.

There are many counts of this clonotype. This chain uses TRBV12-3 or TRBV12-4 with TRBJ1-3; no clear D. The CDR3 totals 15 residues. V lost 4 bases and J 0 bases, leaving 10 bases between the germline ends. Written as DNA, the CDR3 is TGTGCCAGCAGTTGGTCGGGGAGCTCTGGAAACACCATATATTTT. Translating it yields CASSWSGSSGNTIYF.

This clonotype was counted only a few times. The CDR3 DNA reads TGTGCCAGCAGTCTCTATGACGGATCCTACGAGCAGTACTTC. Translated, it gives CASSLYDGSYEQYF. The chain joins TRBV12-3 or TRBV12-4 to TRBJ2-7; D call uncertain. The CDR3 has 14 amino acids. V gave up 5 bases and J gave up 1 base, with 12 bases separating them.

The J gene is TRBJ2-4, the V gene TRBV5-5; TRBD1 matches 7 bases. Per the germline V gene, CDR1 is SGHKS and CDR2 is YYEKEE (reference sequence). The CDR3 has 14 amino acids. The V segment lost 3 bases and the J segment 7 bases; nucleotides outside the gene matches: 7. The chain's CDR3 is CASSSSGTDNIQYF. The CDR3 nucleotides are TGTGCCAGCAGCTCCTCCGGGACAGATAACATTCAGTACTTC.

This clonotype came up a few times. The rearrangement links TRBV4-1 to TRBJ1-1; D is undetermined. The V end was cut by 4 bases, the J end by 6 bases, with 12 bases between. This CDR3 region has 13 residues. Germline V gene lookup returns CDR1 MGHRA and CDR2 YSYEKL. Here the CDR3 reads CASSPLGLSEAFF. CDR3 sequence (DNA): TGCGCCAGCAGCCCTCTAGGCCTCTCTGAAGCTTTCTTT.

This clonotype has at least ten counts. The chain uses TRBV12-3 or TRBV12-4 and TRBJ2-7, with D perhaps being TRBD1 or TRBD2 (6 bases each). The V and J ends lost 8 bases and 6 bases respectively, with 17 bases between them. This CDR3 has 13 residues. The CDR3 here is CASDDTGAGEQYF. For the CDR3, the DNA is TGTGCCAGCGACGACACGGGGGCGGGCGAGCAGTACTTC.

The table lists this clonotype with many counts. The CDR3 DNA is TGTGCTAGTGGTTTAGGGCAGGGGGGGGAGACCCAGTACTTC. It translates to CASGLGQGGETQYF. This chain uses TRBV12-5 with TRBJ2-5; D may correspond to TRBD1 or TRBD2 (7 bases each). The V gene's germline CDR1 is LGHNT and CDR2 FRNRAP. The CDR3 loop spans 14 amino acids. V gave up 3 bases and J gave up 5 bases, with 13 bases separating them.

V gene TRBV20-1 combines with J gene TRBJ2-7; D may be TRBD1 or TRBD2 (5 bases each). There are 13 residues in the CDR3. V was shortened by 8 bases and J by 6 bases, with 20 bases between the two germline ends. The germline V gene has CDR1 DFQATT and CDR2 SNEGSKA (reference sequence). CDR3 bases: TGCAGTCATCCAGGGAGAACCAACTCCGAGCAGTACTTC. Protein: CSHPGRTNSEQYF.

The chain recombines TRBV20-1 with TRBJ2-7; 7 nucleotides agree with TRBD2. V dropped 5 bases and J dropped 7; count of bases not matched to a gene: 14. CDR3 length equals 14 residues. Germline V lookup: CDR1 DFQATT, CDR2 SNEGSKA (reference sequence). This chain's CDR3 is CSAHGGSPRGEQYF. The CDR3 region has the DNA TGCAGTGCTCACGGGGGGTCCCCCCGGGGTGAGCAGTACTTC.

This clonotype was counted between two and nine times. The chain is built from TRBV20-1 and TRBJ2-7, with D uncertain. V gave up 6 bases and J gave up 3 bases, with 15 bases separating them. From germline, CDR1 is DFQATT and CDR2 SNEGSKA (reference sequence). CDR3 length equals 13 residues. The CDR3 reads CSAKIPPSYEQYF. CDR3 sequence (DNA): TGCAGTGCGAAGATCCCTCCTAGCTACGAGCAGTACTTC.

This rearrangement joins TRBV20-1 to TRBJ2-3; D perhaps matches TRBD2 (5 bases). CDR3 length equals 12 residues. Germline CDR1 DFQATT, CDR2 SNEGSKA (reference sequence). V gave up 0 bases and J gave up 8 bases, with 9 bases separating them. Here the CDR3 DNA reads TGCAGTGCTAGAGATCGGGCGGGTACGCAGTATTTT. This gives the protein CSARDRAGTQYF.

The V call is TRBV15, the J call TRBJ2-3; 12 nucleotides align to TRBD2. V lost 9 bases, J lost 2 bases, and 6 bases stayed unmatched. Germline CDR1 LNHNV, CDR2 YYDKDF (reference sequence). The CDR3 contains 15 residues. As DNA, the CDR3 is TGTGCCACTAGGACTAGCGGGATGAACACAGATACGCAGTATTTT. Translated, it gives CATRTSGMNTDTQYF.

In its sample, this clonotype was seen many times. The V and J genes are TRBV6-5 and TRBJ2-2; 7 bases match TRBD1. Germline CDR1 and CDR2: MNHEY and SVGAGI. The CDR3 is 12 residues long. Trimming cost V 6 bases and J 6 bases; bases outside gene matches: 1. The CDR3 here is CASRTGAGELFF. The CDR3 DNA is TGTGCCAGCAGAACAGGGGCCGGGGAGCTGTTTTTT.

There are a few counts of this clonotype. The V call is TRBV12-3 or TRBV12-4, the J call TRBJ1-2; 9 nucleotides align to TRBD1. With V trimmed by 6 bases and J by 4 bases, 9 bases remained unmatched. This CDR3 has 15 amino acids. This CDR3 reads CASSLPGQGSYGYTF. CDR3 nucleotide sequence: TGTGCCAGCAGCCTCCCCGGACAGGGGAGCTATGGCTACACCTTC.

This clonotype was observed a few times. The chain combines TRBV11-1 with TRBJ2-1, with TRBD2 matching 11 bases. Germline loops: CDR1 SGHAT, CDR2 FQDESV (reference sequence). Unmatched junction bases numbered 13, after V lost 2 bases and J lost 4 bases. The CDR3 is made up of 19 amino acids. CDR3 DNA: TGTGCCAGCAGCTTAAGGGAAATTCTAGCGGGAGGACGTTACAATGAGCAGTTCTTC. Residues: CASSLREILAGGRYNEQFF.

This chain's CDR3 is CASIAAEPTDEQYF. The CDR3 nucleotides are TGTGCCAGCATCGCCGCAGAACCGACCGACGAGCAGTACTTC. The genes are TRBV6-4 and TRBJ2-7; D gene unclear. This CDR3 has 14 amino acids. V lost 7 bases, J lost 5 bases, and 18 bases lay in between. Germline CDR1 MRHNA, CDR2 SNTAGT.

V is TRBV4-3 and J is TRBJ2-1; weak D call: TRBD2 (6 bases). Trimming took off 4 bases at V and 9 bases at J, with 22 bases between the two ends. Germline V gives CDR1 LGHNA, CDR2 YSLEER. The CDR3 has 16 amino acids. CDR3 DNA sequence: TGCGCCAGCAGCCCGCCCGGGAGAGCTAGCTCCGGTGAGCAGTTCTTC. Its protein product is CASSPPGRASSGEQFF.

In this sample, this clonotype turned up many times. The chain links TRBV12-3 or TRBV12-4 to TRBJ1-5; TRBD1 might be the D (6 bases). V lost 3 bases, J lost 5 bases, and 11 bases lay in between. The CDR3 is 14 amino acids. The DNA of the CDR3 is TGTGCCAGCAGTTTTTCGGGGGCGGATCAGCCCCAGCATTTT. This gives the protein CASSFSGADQPQHF.

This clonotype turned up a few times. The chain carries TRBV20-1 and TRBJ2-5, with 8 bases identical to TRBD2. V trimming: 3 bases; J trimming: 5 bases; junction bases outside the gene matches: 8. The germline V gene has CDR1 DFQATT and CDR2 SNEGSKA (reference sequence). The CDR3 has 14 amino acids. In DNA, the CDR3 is TGCAGTGCTAGTGCTAGCGGGCACCGGGAGACCCAGTACTTC. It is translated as CSASASGHRETQYF.

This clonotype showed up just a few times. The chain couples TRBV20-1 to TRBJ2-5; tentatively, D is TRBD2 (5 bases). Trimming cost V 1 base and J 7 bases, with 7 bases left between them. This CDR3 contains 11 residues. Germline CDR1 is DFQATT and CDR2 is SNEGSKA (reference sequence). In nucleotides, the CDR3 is TGCAGTGCTAGAGTAGGAGGGACCCAGTACTTC. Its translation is CSARVGGTQYF.

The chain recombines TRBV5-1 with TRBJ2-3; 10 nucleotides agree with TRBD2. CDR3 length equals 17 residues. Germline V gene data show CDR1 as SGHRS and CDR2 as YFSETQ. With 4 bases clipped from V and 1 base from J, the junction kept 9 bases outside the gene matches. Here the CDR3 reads CASSLSGRALGTDTQYF. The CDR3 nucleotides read TGCGCCAGCAGCCTAAGCGGGAGGGCCCTCGGCACAGATACGCAGTATTTT.

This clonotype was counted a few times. CDR3 bases: TGTGCCAGCAGCCAAGGAGGGCGGAACGAGCAGTACTTC. Protein product: CASSQGGRNEQYF. The V gene is TRBV3-1, the J gene TRBJ2-7; D might be TRBD2 (5 bases). V was clipped by 1 base and J by 5 bases, with 9 bases between them. The CDR3 runs to 13 residues. The germline V gene has CDR1 LGHDT and CDR2 YNNKEL (reference sequence).

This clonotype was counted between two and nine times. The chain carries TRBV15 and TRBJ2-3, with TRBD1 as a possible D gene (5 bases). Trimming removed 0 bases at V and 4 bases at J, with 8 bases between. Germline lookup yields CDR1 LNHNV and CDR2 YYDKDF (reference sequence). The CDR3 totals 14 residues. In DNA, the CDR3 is TGTGCCACCAGCAGAGAGCAGGGCCCAGATACGCAGTATTTT. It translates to CATSREQGPDTQYF.